Shown below are 9 T cell receptor beta chains from a single sample sequenced in a study of CD8 T cells in ankylosing spondylitis. TCRdb re-called the 5' RACE reads with MiXCR, one entry per CDR3 protein. The sample has approximately 440,000 distinct CDR3 sequences, approximately 17% seen once; the top ten hold 1%. Study results and caveats: There was a TCR beta motif, made of eight highly homologous variants, that appeared characteristic of ankylosing spondylitis blood.

Their cognate antigens are unknown. Sequenced: blood, either unsorted or a sorted T cell fraction (not recorded which). These receptor sequences come from a male donor with ankylosing spondylitis.

This clonotype showed up many times. The V and J genes are TRBV29-1 and TRBJ2-1, with a possible D match to TRBD1 (5 bases). This CDR3 is 14 amino acids long. Germline lookup yields CDR1 SQVTM and CDR2 ANQGSEA. Trimming took 4 bases from V and 8 from J, leaving 18 bases between them. CDR3: CSVARQGKAYEQFF. DNA for the CDR3: TGCAGCGTTGCCCGGCAGGGTAAGGCGTATGAGCAGTTCTTC.

The rearrangement uses TRBV18 and TRBJ2-1; 7 bases are shared with TRBD2. V dropped 0 bases and J dropped 1; count of bases not matched to a gene: 3. The CDR3 totals 16 residues. Germline V CDR1 and CDR2: KGHSH, LQKENI. This chain's CDR3 is CASSPPGGGSYNEQFF. CDR3 bases: TGTGCCAGCTCACCACCGGGCGGGGGTTCCTACAATGAGCAGTTCTTC.

The chain joins TRBV4-2 to TRBJ2-5, with 13 bases lining up with TRBD2. The CDR3 length is 18 residues. V lost 1 base and J lost 1; bases outside the gene matches: 6. The germline CDR1 and CDR2 sequences are LGHNA and YNFKEQ. CDR3 loop: CASSQGTSGGRSQETQYF. CDR3 nucleotide sequence: TGTGCCAGCAGCCAAGGGACTAGCGGGGGCAGGTCCCAAGAGACCCAGTACTTC.

V usage is TRBV27 and J usage is TRBJ1-4; tentatively, D is TRBD1 (5 bases). There are 15 residues in the CDR3. CDR1 and CDR2 from the germline V gene are MNHEY and SMNVEV (reference sequence). Trimming left V 7 bases short and J 0 bases short, with 12 bases between. The CDR3 here is CASKGRDATNEKLFF. CDR3 coding DNA: TGTGCCAGCAAGGGACGGGACGCAACTAATGAAAAACTGTTTTTT. The full variable domain, completed using reference TRBV27 and TRBJ1-4, is EAQVTQNPRYLITVTGKKLTVTCSQNMNHEYMSWYRQDPGLGLRQIYYSMNVEVTDKGDVPEGYKVSRKEKRNFPLILESPSPNQTSLYFCASKGRDATNEKLFFGSGTQLSVL.

This clonotype has just a few counts. As DNA, the CDR3 is TGCGCCAGCAGCCCACGGACTAGCGGGACCTCAGATACGCAGTATTTT. It is translated as CASSPRTSGTSDTQYF. The rearrangement links TRBV4-3 to TRBJ2-3, with 12 bases fitting TRBD2. The CDR3 spans 16 residues. Germline V lookup: CDR1 LGHNA, CDR2 YSLEER. Germline trimming cut 4 bases from V and 4 bases from J; bases unmatched to any gene: 6.

The sample holds a few counts of this clonotype. The chain combines TRBV11-2 with TRBJ1-3, with 8 bases lining up with TRBD1. The CDR3 spans 15 residues. In germline, CDR1 is SGHAT, CDR2 FQNNGV. With V trimmed by 5 bases and J by 6 bases, 9 bases remained unmatched. This CDR3 is CASSPLDRAENTIYF. CDR3 nucleotides: TGTGCCAGCAGCCCCTTGGACAGGGCGGAAAACACCATATATTTT.

This chain uses TRBV15 with TRBJ2-2; D call uncertain. The V gene's germline CDR1 is LNHNV and CDR2 YYDKDF (reference sequence). V was cut by 1 base and J by 6 bases, with 18 bases left in between. The CDR3 is 17 residues long. CDR3 coding DNA: TGTGCCACCAGCAGAGGGTGGGGTAGCTCAGGCTCCGGGGAGCTGTTTTTT. This gives the protein CATSRGWGSSGSGELFF.

This chain connects TRBV20-1 to TRBJ2-3; maybe TRBD2 (6 bases). Trimming took off 0 bases at V and 7 bases at J, with 17 bases between the two ends. Per the germline V gene, CDR1 is DFQATT and CDR2 is SNEGSKA (reference sequence). This CDR3 has 15 residues. In DNA, the CDR3 is TGCAGTGCTAGAGAGGCGGGATCTCCCACGTATACGCAGTATTTT. Protein sequence: CSAREAGSPTYTQYF.

This clonotype has only a few counts. The chain couples TRBV18 to TRBJ2-5, with 9 nucleotides matching TRBD1. The CDR3 is made up of 16 amino acids. Losses at the gene ends were 4 bases for V and 5 bases for J; bases not matched to a gene: 11. Per germline, CDR1 KGHSH and CDR2 LQKENI. DNA for the CDR3: TGTGCCAGCTCACGGCTCACAGGGGGCTCGGAGGAGACCCAGTACTTC. Amino acids: CASSRLTGGSEETQYF.